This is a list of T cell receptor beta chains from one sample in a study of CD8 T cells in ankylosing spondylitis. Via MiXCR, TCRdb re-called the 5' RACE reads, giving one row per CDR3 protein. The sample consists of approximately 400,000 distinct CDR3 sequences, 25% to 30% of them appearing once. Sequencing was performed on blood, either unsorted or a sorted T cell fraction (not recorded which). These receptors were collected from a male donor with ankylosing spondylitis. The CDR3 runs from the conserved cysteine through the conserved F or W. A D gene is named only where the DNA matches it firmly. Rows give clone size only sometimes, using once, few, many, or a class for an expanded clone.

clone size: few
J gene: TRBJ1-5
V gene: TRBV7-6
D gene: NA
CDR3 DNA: TGTGCCAGCAGTGAAGACGCCAATCAGCCCCAGCATTTT
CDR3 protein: CASSEDANQPQHF

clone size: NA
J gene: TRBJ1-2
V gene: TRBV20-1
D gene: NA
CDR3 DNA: TGCAGTGCTACTCGGGGGTTGAACTATGGCTACACCTTC
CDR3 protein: CSATRGLNYGYTF

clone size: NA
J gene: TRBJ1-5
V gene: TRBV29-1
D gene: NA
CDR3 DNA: TGCAGCGTTGGGGGAGGAAGGGGCAATCAGCCCCAGCATTTT
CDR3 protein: CSVGGGRGNQPQHF

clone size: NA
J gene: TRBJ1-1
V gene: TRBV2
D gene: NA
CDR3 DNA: TGTGCCAGCACTCTGGATCAAGTGGTTCGAGGGACTGAAGCTTTCTTT
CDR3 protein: CASTLDQVVRGTEAFF

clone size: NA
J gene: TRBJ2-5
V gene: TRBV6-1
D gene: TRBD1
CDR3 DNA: TGTGCCAGCAGTATCGGACAGGGCTTCCAAGAGACCCAGTACTTC
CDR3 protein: CASSIGQGFQETQYF

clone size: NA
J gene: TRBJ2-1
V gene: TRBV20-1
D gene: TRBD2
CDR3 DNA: TGCAGTGCTAGTTCGGGACTATACAATGAGCAGTTCTTC
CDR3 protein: CSASSGLYNEQFF

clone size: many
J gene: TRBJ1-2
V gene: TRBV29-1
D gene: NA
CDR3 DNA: TGCAGCGTTGAGGAGAACTATGGCTACACCTTC
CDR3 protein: CSVEENYGYTF

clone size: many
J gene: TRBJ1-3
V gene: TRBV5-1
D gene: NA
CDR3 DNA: TGCGCCAGCAGCTTGTCAAGCGGTGGAAACACCATATATTTT
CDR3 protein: CASSLSSGGNTIYF

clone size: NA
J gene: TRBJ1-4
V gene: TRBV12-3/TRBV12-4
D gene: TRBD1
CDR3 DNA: TGTGCCAGCAGTCCTGGACAGGTTCACGGTGAAAAACTGTTTTTT
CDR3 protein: CASSPGQVHGEKLFF

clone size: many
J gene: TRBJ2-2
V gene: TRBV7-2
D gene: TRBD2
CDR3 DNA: TGTGCCAGCAGCTCTAGCGGTTTGAACACCGGGGAGCTGTTTTTT
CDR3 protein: CASSSSGLNTGELFF

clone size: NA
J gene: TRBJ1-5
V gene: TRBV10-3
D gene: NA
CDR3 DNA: TGTGCCATCAGTGATGATAGCAATCAGCCCCAGCATTTT
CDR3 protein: CAISDDSNQPQHF

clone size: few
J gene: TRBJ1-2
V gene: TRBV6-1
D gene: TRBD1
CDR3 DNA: TGTGCCAGCAGCAGGACAGGGTGGGAGGATGGCTACACCTTC
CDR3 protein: CASSRTGWEDGYTF

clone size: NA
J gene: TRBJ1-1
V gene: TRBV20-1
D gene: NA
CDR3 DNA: TGCAGTGCTAGAGCCACTAGGGAGAACACTGAAGCTTTCTTT
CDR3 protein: CSARATRENTEAFF

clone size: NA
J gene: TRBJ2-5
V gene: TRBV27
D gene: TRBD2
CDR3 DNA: TGTGCCAGCAGTCCTAGACTAGCGGGAGGGCCCCGGGCTGCTGAGACCCAGTACTTC
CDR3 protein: CASSPRLAGGPRAAETQYF

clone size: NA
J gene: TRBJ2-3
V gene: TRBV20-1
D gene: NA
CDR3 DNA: TGCAGTGCAACCGGGACCTCAGTAGATACGCAGTATTTT
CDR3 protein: CSATGTSVDTQYF

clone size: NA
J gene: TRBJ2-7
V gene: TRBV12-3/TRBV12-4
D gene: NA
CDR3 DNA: TGTGCCAGCAGTCCCATTATCGGCGAGCAGTACTTC
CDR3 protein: CASSPIIGEQYF

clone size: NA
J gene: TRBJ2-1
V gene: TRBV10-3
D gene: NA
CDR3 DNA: TGTGCCATCAGTGAGTCTCCCGGGAGCGGCAATGAGCAGTTCTTC
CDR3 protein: CAISESPGSGNEQFF

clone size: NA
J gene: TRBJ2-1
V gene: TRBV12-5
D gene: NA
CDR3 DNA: TGTGCTAGTGGTTCGCCGACAAGGAAGAGCTCCTACAATGAGCAGTTCTTC
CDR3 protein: CASGSPTRKSSYNEQFF

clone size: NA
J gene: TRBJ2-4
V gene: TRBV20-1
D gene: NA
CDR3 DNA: TGCAGTGCCAGCATAGGGCAACTATTAGCCAAAAACATTCAGTACTTC
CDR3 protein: CSASIGQLLAKNIQYF

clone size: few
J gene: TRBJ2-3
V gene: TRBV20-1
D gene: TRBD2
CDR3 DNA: TGCAGTGCTCCCCAGCGGGGGTCCCTGAGCACAGATACGCAGTATTTT
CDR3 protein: CSAPQRGSLSTDTQYF

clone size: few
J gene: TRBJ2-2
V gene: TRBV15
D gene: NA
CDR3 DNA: TGTGCCACCAGCAGGAGACAGGAGCGGGTCGGGGAGCTGTTTTTT
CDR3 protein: CATSRRQERVGELFF

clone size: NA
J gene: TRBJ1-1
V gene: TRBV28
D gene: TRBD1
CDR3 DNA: TGTGCCAGCAGGGCGGACGGGTTGGGACAGGGGAAGGCTTTCTTT
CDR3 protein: CASRADGLGQGKAFF

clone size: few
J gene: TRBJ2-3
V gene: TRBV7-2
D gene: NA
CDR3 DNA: TGTGCCAGCAGCCCTTCCGCGGCCACAGATACGCAGTATTTT
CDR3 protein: CASSPSAATDTQYF

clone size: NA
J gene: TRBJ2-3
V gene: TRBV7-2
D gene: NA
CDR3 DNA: TGTGCCAGCAGCATACTTGTCTCCTTCACAGATACGCAGTATTTT
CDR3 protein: CASSILVSFTDTQYF

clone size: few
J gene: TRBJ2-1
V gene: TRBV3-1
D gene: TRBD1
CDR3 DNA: TGTGCCAGCAGCCAAGATCGACAGGGTATCCAGTTCTTC
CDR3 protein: CASSQDRQGIQFF

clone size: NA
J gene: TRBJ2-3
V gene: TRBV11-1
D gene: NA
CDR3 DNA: TGTGCCAGCAGCCACGCTCCCTCTCGGGCAGATACGCAGTATTTT
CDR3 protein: CASSHAPSRADTQYF

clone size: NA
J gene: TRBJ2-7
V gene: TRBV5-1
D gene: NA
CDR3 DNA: TGCGCCAGCAGCTCTCCGGGACTCCAAACCTACGAGCAGTACTTC
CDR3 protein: CASSSPGLQTYEQYF

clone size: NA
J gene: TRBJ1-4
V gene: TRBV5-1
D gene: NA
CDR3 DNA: TGCGCCAGCAGCGACCAGGGGAATGAAAAACTGTTTTTT
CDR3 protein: CASSDQGNEKLFF

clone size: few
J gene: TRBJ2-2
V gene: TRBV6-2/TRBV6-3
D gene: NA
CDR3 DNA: TGTGCCAGCAGTTATGGGCGAACCGGGGAGCTGTTTTTT
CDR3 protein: CASSYGRTGELFF

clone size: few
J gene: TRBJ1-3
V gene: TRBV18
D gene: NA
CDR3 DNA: TGTGCCAGCTCACCACCCGTCAGACAGACAGGAAACACCATATATTTT
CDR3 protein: CASSPPVRQTGNTIYF

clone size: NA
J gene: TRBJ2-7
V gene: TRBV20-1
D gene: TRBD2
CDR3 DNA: TGCAGTGCCAAGGGACTAGCTAACTCCTACGAGCAGTACTTC
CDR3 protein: CSAKGLANSYEQYF

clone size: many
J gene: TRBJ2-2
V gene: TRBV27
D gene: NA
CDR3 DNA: TGTGCCAGCAGTTTATTGAACACCGGGGAGCTGTTTTTT
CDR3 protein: CASSLLNTGELFF

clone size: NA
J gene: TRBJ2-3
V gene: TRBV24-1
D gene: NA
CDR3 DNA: NA
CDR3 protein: CATSVPGGNEPTMQYF

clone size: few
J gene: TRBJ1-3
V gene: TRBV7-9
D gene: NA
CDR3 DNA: TGTGCCAGCAGCCCCCCGAATGCCCGCTCTGGAAACACCATATATTTT
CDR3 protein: CASSPPNARSGNTIYF

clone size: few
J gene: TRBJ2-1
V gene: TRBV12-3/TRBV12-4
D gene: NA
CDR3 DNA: TGTGCCAGCACCCAATCAGGGGGGGGTGAGCAGTTCTTC
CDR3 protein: CASTQSGGGEQFF

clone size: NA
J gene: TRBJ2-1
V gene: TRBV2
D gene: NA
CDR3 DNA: TGTGCCAGCAGACTCAGGGGTTACAATGAGCAGTTCTTC
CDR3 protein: CASRLRGYNEQFF

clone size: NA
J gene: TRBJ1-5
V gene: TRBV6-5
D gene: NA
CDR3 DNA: TGTGCCAGCAGTTACGCCCATAATAGCAATCAGCCCCAGCATTTT
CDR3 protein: CASSYAHNSNQPQHF

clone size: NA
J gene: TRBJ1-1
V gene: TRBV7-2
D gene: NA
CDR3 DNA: TGTGCCAGCAGAGCGGGTGGCGGGACTGAAGCTTTCTTT
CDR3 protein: CASRAGGGTEAFF

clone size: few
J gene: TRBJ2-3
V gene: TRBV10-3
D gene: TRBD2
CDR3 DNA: TGTGCCATCAGGGCTGGACTAGCGGGCCCCAACCCCAGCACAGATACGCAGTATTTT
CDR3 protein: CAIRAGLAGPNPSTDTQYF

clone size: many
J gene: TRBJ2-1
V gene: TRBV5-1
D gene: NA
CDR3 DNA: TGCGCCAGCAGCTTGGAAAACAATGAGCAGTTCTTC
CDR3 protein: CASSLENNEQFF

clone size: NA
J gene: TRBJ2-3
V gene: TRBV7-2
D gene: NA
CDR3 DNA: TGTGCCAGCAGCTTAGATAGTTTCAAAGATACGCAGTATTTT
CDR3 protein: CASSLDSFKDTQYF

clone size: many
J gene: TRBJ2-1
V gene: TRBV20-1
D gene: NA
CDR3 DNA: TGCAGTGCTAGTGGCGGTAGCTCCTACAATGAGCAGTTCTTC
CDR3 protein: CSASGGSSYNEQFF

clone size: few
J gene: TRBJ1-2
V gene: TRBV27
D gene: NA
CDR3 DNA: TGTGCCAGCAGTTTATCGGGGGGGAGGAATGGCTACACCTTC
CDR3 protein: CASSLSGGRNGYTF

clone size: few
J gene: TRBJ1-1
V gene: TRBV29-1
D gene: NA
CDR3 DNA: TGCAGCGCTGCCGGGGCCGCGAACACTGAAGCTTTCTTT
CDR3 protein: CSAAGAANTEAFF

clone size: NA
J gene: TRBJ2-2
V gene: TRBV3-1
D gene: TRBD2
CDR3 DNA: TGTGCCAGCAGCCCCACTAGCGGGGCTACCGGGGAGCTGTTTTTT
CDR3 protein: CASSPTSGATGELFF

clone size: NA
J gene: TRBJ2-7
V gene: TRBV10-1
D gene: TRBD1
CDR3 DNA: TGCGCCAGCAACTCTCCGGGACAGGGATTCTACGAGCAGTACTTC
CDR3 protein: CASNSPGQGFYEQYF

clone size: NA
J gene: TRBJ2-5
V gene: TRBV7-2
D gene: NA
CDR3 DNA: TGTGCCAGCAGCTTAGAACCGGACGCGCTGCGCTTGAACTTC
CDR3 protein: CASSLEPDALRLNF

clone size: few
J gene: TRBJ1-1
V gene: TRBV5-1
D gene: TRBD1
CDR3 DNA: TGCGCCAGCAGCCCGGGACAGGGGGCGTCGACTGAAGCTTTCTTT
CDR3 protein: CASSPGQGASTEAFF

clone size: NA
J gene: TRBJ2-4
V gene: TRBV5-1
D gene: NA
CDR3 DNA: TGCGCCAGCAGCTTGGACCGGACCAAAAACATTCAGTACTTC
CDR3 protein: CASSLDRTKNIQYF

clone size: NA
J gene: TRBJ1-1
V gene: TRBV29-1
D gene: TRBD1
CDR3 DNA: TGCAGCGTCGGACGGGGACAGGGTCAGACTGAAGCTTTCTTT
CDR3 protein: CSVGRGQGQTEAFF

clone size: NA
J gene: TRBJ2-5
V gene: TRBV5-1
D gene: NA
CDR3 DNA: TGCGCCAGCACCGGAGAGACCCAGTACTTC
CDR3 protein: CASTGETQYF

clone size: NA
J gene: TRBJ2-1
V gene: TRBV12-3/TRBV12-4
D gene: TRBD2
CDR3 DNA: TGTGCCAGCACCCCGATATTGACTAGCGGGAGGGGAAGCTACAATGAGCAGTTCTTC
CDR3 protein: CASTPILTSGRGSYNEQFF

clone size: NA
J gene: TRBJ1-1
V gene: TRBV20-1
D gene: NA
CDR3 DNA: TGCAGTGCTAGAGATTTCGACACGGCGATGAACACTGAAGCTTTCTTT
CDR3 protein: CSARDFDTAMNTEAFF